What follows are 2 T cell receptor beta chains derived from one specimen sequenced in a study of technical replicates of blood from a few donors. Using immunoSEQ multiplex PCR, the repertoire was profiled, and TCRdb retains in-frame clones only, with some absent. This sample has 80,000 to 95,000 clones, with about 97% found just once. Sequencing was performed on T cells isolated from PBMCs. Source of these receptors: a human donor in good health.

V usage is TRBV19 and J usage is TRBJ2-7; TRBD1 matches at 10 bases. Per the germline V gene, CDR1 is LNHDA and CDR2 is SQIVND (reference sequence). J lost 0 bases, V lost 8 bases, and 4 bases had no gene match. The length of the CDR3 is 14 residues. The CDR3 nucleotides read TGTGCCAGTGCCTGGACAGGGGGCTCCTACGAGCAGTACTTC. Residues: CASAWTGGSYEQYF. The whole variable domain, filled in from reference TRBV19 and TRBJ2-7, reads DGGITQSPKYLFRKEGQNVTLSCEQNLNHDAMYWYRQDPGQGLRLIYYSQIVNDFQKGDIAEGYSVSREKKESFPLTVTSAQKNPTAFYLCASAWTGGSYEQYFGPGTRLTVT.

This sequence joins TRBV19 and TRBJ1-5; D is possibly TRBD1 (6 bases). The CDR3 runs 16 residues. V was trimmed by 5 bases and J by 8 bases, leaving 22 bases between them. Per the germline V gene, CDR1 is LNHDA and CDR2 is SQIVND (reference sequence). The CDR3 protein is CASSGDRPFGGEPQHF. The CDR3 coding sequence is TGTGCCAGTAGTGGCGACAGGCCGTTTGGGGGAGAGCCCCAGCATTTT.